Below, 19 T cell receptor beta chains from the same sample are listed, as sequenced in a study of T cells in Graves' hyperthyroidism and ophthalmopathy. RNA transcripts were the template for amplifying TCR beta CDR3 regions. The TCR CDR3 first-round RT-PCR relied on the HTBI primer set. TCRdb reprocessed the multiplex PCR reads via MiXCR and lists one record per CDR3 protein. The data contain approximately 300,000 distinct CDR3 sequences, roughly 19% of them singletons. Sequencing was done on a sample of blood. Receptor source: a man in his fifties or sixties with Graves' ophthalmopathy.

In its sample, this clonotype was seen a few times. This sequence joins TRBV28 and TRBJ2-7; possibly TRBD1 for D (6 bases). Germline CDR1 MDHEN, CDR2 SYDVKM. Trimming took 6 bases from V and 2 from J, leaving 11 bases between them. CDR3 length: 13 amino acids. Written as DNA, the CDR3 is TGTGCCAGCAGGCAACAGGGTACCTACGAGCAGTACTTC. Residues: CASRQQGTYEQYF. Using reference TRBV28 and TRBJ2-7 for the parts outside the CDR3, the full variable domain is DVKVTQSSRYLVKRTGEKVFLECVQDMDHENMFWYRQDPGLGLRLIYFSYDVKMKEKGDIPEGYSVSREKKERFSLILESASTNQTSMYLCASRQQGTYEQYFGPGTRLTVT.

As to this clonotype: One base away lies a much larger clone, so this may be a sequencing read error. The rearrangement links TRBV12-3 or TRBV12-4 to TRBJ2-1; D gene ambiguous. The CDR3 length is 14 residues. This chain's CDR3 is CASRPPRTDNGQFF. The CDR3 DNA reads TGTGCCAGCAGACCTCCCCGGACCGACAATGGGCAGTTCTTC.

CDR3 protein: CSAGRGQPNEKLFF. The CDR3 DNA reads as TGCAGTGCTGGCCGGGGACAGCCTAATGAAAAACTGTTTTTT. The chain has TRBV20-1 and TRBJ1-4, with TRBD1 identical over 7 bases. Germline V gene lookup returns CDR1 DFQATT and CDR2 SNEGSKA (reference sequence). The CDR3 has 14 amino acids. V was clipped by 5 bases and J by 3 bases; unmatched bases: 6.

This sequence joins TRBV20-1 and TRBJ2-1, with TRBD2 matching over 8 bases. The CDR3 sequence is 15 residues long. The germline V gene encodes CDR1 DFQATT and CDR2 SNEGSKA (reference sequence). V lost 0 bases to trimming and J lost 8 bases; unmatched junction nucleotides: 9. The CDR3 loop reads CSARDKGTSLYEQFF. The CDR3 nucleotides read TGCAGTGCTAGAGATAAAGGGACTAGTTTGTATGAGCAGTTCTTC.

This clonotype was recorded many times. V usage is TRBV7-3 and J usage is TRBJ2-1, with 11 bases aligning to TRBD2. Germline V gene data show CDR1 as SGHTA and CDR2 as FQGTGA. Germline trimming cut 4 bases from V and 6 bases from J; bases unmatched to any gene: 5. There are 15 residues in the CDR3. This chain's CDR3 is CASSYRLAGSNEQFF. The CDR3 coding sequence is TGTGCCAGCAGCTACCGACTAGCGGGAAGCAATGAGCAGTTCTTC.

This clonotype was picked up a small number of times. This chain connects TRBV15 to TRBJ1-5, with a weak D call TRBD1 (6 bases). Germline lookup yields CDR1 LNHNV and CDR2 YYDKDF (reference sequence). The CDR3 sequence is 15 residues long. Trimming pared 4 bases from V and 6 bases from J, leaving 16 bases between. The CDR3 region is CATSTRDIPFQPQHF. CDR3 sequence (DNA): TGTGCCACCAGCACTAGGGACATTCCTTTTCAGCCCCAGCATTTT.

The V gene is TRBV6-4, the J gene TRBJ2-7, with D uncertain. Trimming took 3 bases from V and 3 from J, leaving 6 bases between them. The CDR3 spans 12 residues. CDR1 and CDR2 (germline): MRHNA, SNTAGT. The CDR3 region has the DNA TGTGCCAGCAGTGAAATGGGCTACGAGCAGTACTTC. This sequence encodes CASSEMGYEQYF.

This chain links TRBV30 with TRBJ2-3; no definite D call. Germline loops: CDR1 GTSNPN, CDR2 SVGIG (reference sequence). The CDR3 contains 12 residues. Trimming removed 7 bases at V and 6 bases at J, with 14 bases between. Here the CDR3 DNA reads TGTGCCTTTTCTCTAAGTGGGGATACGCAGTATTTT. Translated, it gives CAFSLSGDTQYF.

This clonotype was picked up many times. This chain's CDR3 is CSARPSAGVTETQYF. Written as DNA, the CDR3 is TGCAGTGCTAGACCCTCAGCGGGAGTCACAGAGACCCAGTACTTC. The genes are TRBV20-1 and TRBJ2-5; 8 bases are a match to TRBD2. The CDR3 spans 15 residues. The germline V gene encodes CDR1 DFQATT and CDR2 SNEGSKA (reference sequence). The ends lost 2 bases at V and 4 bases at J; junction bases unmatched: 9.

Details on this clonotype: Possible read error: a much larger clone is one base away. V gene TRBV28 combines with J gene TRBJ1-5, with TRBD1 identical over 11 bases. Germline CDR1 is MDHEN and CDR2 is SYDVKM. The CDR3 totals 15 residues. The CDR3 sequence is CASSRDRGNNRPQHF. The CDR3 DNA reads TGTGCCAGCAGTCGGGACAGGGGGAACAATCGGCCCCAGCATTTT.

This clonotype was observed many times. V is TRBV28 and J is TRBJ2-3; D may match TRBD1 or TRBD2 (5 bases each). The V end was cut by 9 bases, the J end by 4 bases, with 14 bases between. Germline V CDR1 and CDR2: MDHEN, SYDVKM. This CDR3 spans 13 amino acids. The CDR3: CASWGNGADTQYF. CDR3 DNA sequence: TGTGCCAGTTGGGGGAATGGGGCAGATACGCAGTATTTT.

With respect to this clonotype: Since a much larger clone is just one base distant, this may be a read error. This CDR3 reads CASSLSGLADNEQFF. The CDR3 nucleotides are TGTGCCAGCAGCCTTTCCGGACTAGCCGACAATGAGCAGTTCTTC. V and J are TRBV11-2 and TRBJ2-1; TRBD2 matches 8 bases. Germline CDR1 and CDR2: SGHAT and FQNNGV. This CDR3 spans 15 amino acids. V was pared by 5 bases and J by 5 bases, with 8 bases of the junction left unmatched.

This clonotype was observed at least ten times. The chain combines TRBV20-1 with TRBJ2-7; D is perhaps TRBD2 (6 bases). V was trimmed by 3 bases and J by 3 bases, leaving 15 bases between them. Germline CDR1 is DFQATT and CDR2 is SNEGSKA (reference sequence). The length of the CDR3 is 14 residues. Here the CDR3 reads CSARMGGVVYEQYF. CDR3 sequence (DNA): TGCAGTGCTAGGATGGGGGGAGTTGTCTACGAGCAGTACTTC.

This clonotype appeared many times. The CDR3 loop reads CASSPGLLGRTDTQYF. CDR3 DNA sequence: TGTGCCAGCAGTCCGGGACTCCTAGGGCGCACAGATACGCAGTATTTT. V is TRBV28 and J is TRBJ2-3; tentatively, D is TRBD2 (6 bases). This CDR3 comprises 16 residues. Trimming shortened V by 5 bases and J by 1 base, and 16 bases separated the two germline ends. Germline-derived CDR1 and CDR2 are MDHEN and SYDVKM.

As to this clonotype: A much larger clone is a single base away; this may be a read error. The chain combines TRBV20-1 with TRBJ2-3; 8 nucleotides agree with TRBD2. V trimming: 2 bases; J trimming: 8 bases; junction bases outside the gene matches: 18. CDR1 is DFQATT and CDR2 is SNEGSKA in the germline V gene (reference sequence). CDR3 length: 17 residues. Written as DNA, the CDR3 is TGCAGTGCTAGAAGGGGTTTACCGGGACTAGGGGCAGGTACGCAGTATTTT. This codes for CSARRGLPGLGAGTQYF.

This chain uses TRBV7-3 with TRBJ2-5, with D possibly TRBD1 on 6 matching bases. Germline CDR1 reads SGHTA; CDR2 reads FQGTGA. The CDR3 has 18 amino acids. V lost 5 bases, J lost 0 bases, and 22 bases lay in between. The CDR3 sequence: CASSPRQDRVAYQETQYF. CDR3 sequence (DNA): TGTGCCAGCAGCCCGAGACAGGATCGGGTTGCTTACCAAGAGACCCAGTACTTC.

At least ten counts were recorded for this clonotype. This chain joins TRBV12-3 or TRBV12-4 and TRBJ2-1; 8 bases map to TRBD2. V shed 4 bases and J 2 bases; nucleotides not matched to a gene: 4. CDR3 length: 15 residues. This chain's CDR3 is CASSYSGTPYNEQFF. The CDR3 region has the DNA TGTGCCAGCAGTTATAGCGGGACTCCCTACAATGAGCAGTTCTTC.

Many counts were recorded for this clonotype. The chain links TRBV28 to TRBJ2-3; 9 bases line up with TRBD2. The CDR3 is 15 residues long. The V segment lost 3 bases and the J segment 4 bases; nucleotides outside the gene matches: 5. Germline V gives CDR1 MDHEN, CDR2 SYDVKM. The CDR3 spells CASSFSGRGPDTQYF. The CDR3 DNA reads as TGTGCCAGCAGTTTTAGCGGGAGAGGTCCAGATACGCAGTATTTT.

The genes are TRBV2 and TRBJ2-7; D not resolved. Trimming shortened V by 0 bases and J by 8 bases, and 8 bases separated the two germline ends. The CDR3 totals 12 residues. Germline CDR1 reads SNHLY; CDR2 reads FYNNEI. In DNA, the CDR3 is TGTGCCAGCAGTGAAGCGCTTGGACAGCAGTACTTC. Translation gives CASSEALGQQYF. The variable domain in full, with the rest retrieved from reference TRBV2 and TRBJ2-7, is EPEVTQTPSHQVTQMGQEVILRCVPISNHLYFYWYRQILGQKVEFLVSFYNNEISEKSEIFDDQFSVERPDGSNFTLKIRSTKLEDSAMYFCASSEALGQQYFGPGTRLTVT.